Sequencing of this T cell receptor beta chain was carried out in a study of blood T cell repertoires in COVID-19. Study as a whole: COVID-19 samples from acute and convalescent phases originated in the United States, Italy and Spain.

Method: immunoSEQ multiplex PCR; TCRdb's copy keeps in-frame clones and lacks some. Here the sample spans under 200,000 clones, approximately 85% being singletons. Trimming removed 1 base at V and 3 bases at J, with 15 bases between. The CDR3 spans 16 residues. Per germline, CDR1 MGHDK and CDR2 SYGVNS. Sample: peripheral blood. The receptor comes from a man in his 60s who had recovered from COVID-19. The chain has TRBV25-1 and TRBJ1-1; D possibly corresponds to TRBD1 (5 bases). CDR3 nucleotides: TGTGCCAGCAGTGAATTAACCGGGGGAATCGACACTGAAGCTTTCTTT. Translated, it gives CASSELTGGIDTEAFF.